The 30 T cell receptor beta chains listed next were all sequenced from one sample in a study of cytotoxic CD8 clonotypes in ibrutinib-treated CLL. Here immunoSEQ multiplex PCR was the method, and the copy in TCRdb shows in-frame clones only, minus some. The data hold around 310,000 clones, with around four fifths observed a single time. The source material was PBMCs, sampled before ibrutinib treatment. The origin of the receptors is a human donor with chronic lymphocytic leukemia.

The chain joins TRBV6-1 to TRBJ2-7; 9 nucleotides align to TRBD2. The CDR3 is 12 residues long. V dropped 8 bases and J dropped 6; count of bases not matched to a gene: 5. Germline CDR1 MNHNS, CDR2 SASEGT. The CDR3 bases are TGTGCCAGCTACTTGCGGGAGGGCGAGCAGTACTTC. Translated: CASYLREGEQYF.

In this sample, this clone turned up a few times. This chain connects TRBV18 to TRBJ2-7; D is perhaps TRBD1 (6 bases). Germline V lookup: CDR1 KGHSH, CDR2 LQKENI. The CDR3 consists of 17 residues. V was trimmed by 3 bases and J by 2 bases, leaving 20 bases between them. In nucleotides, the CDR3 is TGTGCCAGCTCACCGCAGTTTACAGGGTCTAGGGCCTACGAGCAGTACTTC. It translates to CASSPQFTGSRAYEQYF.

The count of this clone is one. The rearrangement uses TRBV7-8 and TRBJ2-2, with 9 bases that match TRBD2. Germline trimming cut 1 base from V and 6 bases from J; bases unmatched to any gene: 9. This CDR3 has 17 residues. Per the germline V gene, CDR1 is SGHVS and CDR2 is FQNEAQ. The CDR3 here is CASSLVWSGGRAGELFF. CDR3 bases: TGTGCCAGCAGCTTAGTATGGTCTGGCGGGAGGGCCGGGGAGCTGTTTTTT.

The V gene is TRBV5-1, the J gene TRBJ2-7, with D perhaps TRBD1 (6 bases). The CDR3 spans 15 residues. Germline CDR1 reads SGHRS; CDR2 reads YFSETQ. Trimming took off 1 base at V and 2 bases at J, with 13 bases between the two ends. CDR3 bases: TGCGCCAGCAGCTTGAGGCAGGGGAAAACCTACGAGCAGTACTTC. Its translation is CASSLRQGKTYEQYF. The full variable domain, its missing parts supplied by reference TRBV5-1 and TRBJ2-7, is KAGVTQTPRYLIKTRGQQVTLSCSPISGHRSVSWYQQTPGQGLQFLFEYFSETQRNKGNFPGRFSGRQFSNSRSEMNVSTLELGDSALYLCASSLRQGKTYEQYFGPGTRLTVT.

The V and J genes are TRBV25-1 and TRBJ1-5; D unresolved. Germline V gene sequence: CDR1 MGHDK, CDR2 SYGVNS. This CDR3 has 12 residues. V dropped 2 bases and J dropped 4 bases, with 3 bases sitting between them. In DNA form, the CDR3 reads TGTGCCAGCAGTGAAGGTAATCAGCCCCAGCATTTT. Translated, it gives CASSEGNQPQHF.

The chain recombines TRBV5-1 with TRBJ1-1, with D maybe TRBD1 (5 bases). Trimming pared 4 bases from V and 4 bases from J, leaving 20 bases between. This CDR3 has 16 amino acids. The germline CDR1 and CDR2 sequences are SGHRS and YFSETQ. The CDR3: CASSLREAGYFTEAFF. Here the CDR3 DNA reads TGCGCCAGCAGCCTCAGGGAGGCGGGGTACTTCACTGAAGCTTTCTTT. Using reference TRBV5-1 and TRBJ1-1 for the parts outside the CDR3, the full variable domain is KAGVTQTPRYLIKTRGQQVTLSCSPISGHRSVSWYQQTPGQGLQFLFEYFSETQRNKGNFPGRFSGRQFSNSRSEMNVSTLELGDSALYLCASSLREAGYFTEAFFGQGTRLTVV.

The chain links TRBV15 to TRBJ2-7; possible D gene TRBD1, 6 bases. CDR3 length: 12 amino acids. Per germline, CDR1 LNHNV and CDR2 YYDKDF (reference sequence). The germline V and J ends were trimmed by 8 bases and 6 bases, with 14 bases remaining between them. CDR3 amino acids: CATSTGPREQYF. The CDR3 nucleotides are TGTGCCACCTCGACAGGACCTCGCGAGCAGTACTTC. Drawing the rest from reference TRBV15 and TRBJ2-7, the complete variable domain is DAMVIQNPRYQVTQFGKPVTLSCSQTLNHNVMYWYQQKSSQAPKLLFHYYDKDFNNEADTPDNFQSRRPNTSFCFLDIRSPGLGDTAMYLCATSTGPREQYFGPGTRLTVT.

The chain couples TRBV2 to TRBJ2-7; 7 nucleotides line up with TRBD1. This CDR3 comprises 13 residues. V was clipped by 5 bases and J by 5 bases; unmatched bases: 6. The germline gives CDR1 SNHLY, CDR2 FYNNEI. CDR3 loop: CASSSKGANEQYF. In DNA, the CDR3 is TGTGCCAGCAGTTCCAAGGGGGCCAACGAGCAGTACTTC.

J is TRBJ2-5 and V is TRBV5-1; the match to TRBD1 covers 8 bases. Germline assignment: CDR1 SGHRS and CDR2 YFSETQ. V lost 2 bases to trimming and J lost 7 bases; unmatched junction nucleotides: 10. CDR3 length equals 15 residues. The CDR3 sequence is CASSFDPAGTGTQYF. The DNA for the CDR3 is TGCGCCAGCAGCTTTGATCCCGCCGGGACAGGGACCCAGTACTTC. Using reference TRBV5-1 and TRBJ2-5 for the parts outside the CDR3, the full variable domain is KAGVTQTPRYLIKTRGQQVTLSCSPISGHRSVSWYQQTPGQGLQFLFEYFSETQRNKGNFPGRFSGRQFSNSRSEMNVSTLELGDSALYLCASSFDPAGTGTQYFGPGTRLLVL.

A note on this clone: This likely stems from a read error, as it lies one base from a far larger clone. This rearrangement joins TRBV5-1 to TRBJ1-1; maybe TRBD1 (5 bases). Germline loops: CDR1 SGHRS, CDR2 YFSETQ. Deletions cut 4 bases from V and 4 bases from J, with 17 bases between. The CDR3 has 15 residues. The CDR3 DNA reads TGCGCCAGCAGCCTGTACCTTGGGGGGATCACTGAAGCTTTCTTT. This translates into CASSLYLGGITEAFF. The whole variable domain, remainder taken from reference TRBV5-1 and TRBJ1-1, is KAGVTQTPRYLIKTRGQQVTLSCSPISGHRSVSWYQQTPGQGLQFLFEYFSETQRNKGNFPGRFSGRQFSNSRSEMNVSTLELGDSALYLCASSLYLGGITEAFFGQGTRLTVV.

This clone was detected ten times or more. V and J are TRBV27 and TRBJ2-5; D remains unclear. Deletions cut 2 bases from V and 2 bases from J, with 15 bases between. Germline assignment: CDR1 MNHEY and CDR2 SMNVEV (reference sequence). This CDR3 is 16 amino acids long. CDR3 nucleotides: TGTGCCAGCAGTTTAATTATCTGGCAGAAACAAGAGACCCAGTACTTC. It is translated as CASSLIIWQKQETQYF.

The chain couples TRBV21-1 to TRBJ1-5. TRBV21-1 is assigned pseudogene status. This CDR3 comprises 18 residues. As DNA, the CDR3 is TGTGCCAGCAGCAAAGTTTGTTTGGCAGGGGAGGGCAATCAGCCCCAGCATTTT. Translation gives CASSKVCLAGEGNQPQHF.

The rearrangement links TRBV4-1 to TRBJ2-7; D ambiguous. Germline CDR1 and CDR2: MGHRA and YSYEKL. The CDR3 runs 17 residues. Trimming left V 1 base short and J 0 bases short, with 16 bases between. CDR3 nucleotide sequence: TGCGCCAGCAGCCAAGTCCCCGGGCACAGCAACTCCTACGAGCAGTACTTC. Translation gives CASSQVPGHSNSYEQYF.

This chain connects TRBV7-6 to TRBJ1-1; D is perhaps TRBD1 (5 bases). This CDR3 has 18 residues. Trimming pared 4 bases from V and 0 bases from J, leaving 21 bases between. Germline CDR1 is SGHVS and CDR2 is FNYEAQ. CDR3 residues: CASSYSRGQGTLNTEAFF. DNA of the CDR3: TGTGCCAGCAGCTATAGCCGGGGCCAGGGAACCCTGAACACTGAAGCTTTCTTT.

The gene calls are TRBV7-6 and TRBJ1-1; D remains unclear. The length of the CDR3 is 14 residues. V lost 5 bases and J 5 bases, leaving 15 bases between the germline ends. CDR1 is SGHVS, CDR2 FNYEAQ, per germline. As DNA, the CDR3 is TGTGCCAGCAGCCCCGAGGGCGTTTATACTGAAGCTTTCTTT. It codes for CASSPEGVYTEAFF.

The chain employs TRBV20-1 and TRBJ2-3, with no clear D. V was shortened by 6 bases and J by 7 bases, with 8 bases between the two germline ends. The CDR3 is 10 amino acids. CDR1 and CDR2 (germline): DFQATT, SNEGSKA (reference sequence). The CDR3 loop is CSAMKNTQYF. For the CDR3, the DNA is TGCAGTGCGATGAAGAATACGCAGTATTTT.

A note on this clone: The same CDR3 arises from other DNA sequences in this sample as well. The chain couples TRBV9 to TRBJ1-2; TRBD1 matches 7 bases. This CDR3 is 13 amino acids long. V was pared by 4 bases and J by 3 bases, with 3 bases of the junction left unmatched. CDR1 is SGDLS, CDR2 YYNGEE, per germline. CDR3 sequence: CASSPDRDYGYTF. The CDR3 DNA reads as TGTGCCAGCAGCCCCGACAGGGACTATGGCTACACCTTC.

The rearrangement joins TRBV9 to TRBJ2-7, with 10 bases matching TRBD2. CDR3 length equals 16 residues. Germline V gives CDR1 SGDLS, CDR2 YYNGEE. V shed 4 bases, J shed 3 bases, and the junction held 10 bases outside the gene matches. Here the CDR3 DNA reads TGTGCCAGCAGCCCCCGACGGACTAGCGGACACTACGAGCAGTACTTC. It specifies CASSPRRTSGHYEQYF. Complete variable domain (other parts from reference TRBV9 and TRBJ2-7): DSGVTQTPKHLITATGQRVTLRCSPRSGDLSVYWYQQSLDQGLQFLIQYYNGEERAKGNILERFSAQQFPDLHSELNLSSLELGDSALYFCASSPRRTSGHYEQYFGPGTRLTVT.

This chain connects TRBV5-4 to TRBJ2-1; 13 bases are shared with TRBD2. Germline V gene sequence: CDR1 SGHNT, CDR2 YYREEE (reference sequence). J was trimmed by 10 bases and V by 0 bases; bases with no gene match: 7. The CDR3 has 16 amino acids. CDR3 amino acids: CASSLGTSGSWAEQFF. CDR3 bases: TGTGCCAGCAGCTTGGGGACTAGCGGGAGCTGGGCGGAGCAGTTCTTC.

V usage is TRBV9 and J usage is TRBJ1-1; weak D call: TRBD1 (5 bases). This CDR3 is 15 amino acids long. Trimming took off 2 bases at V and 0 bases at J, with 11 bases between the two ends. In germline, CDR1 is SGDLS, CDR2 YYNGEE. The CDR3 is CASSVGGTMNTEAFF. The CDR3 bases are TGTGCCAGCAGCGTTGGGGGTACGATGAACACTGAAGCTTTCTTT.

This clone was seen only a few times. CDR3 region: CASSTSGGRVDTQYF. DNA for the CDR3: TGTGCCAGCAGCACCAGCGGCGGGAGGGTGGATACGCAGTATTTT. J is TRBJ2-3 and V is TRBV9; 9 bases fit TRBD2. Trimming at V came to 4 bases and at J to 6 bases, leaving 9 bases not matched to a gene. Germline loops: CDR1 SGDLS, CDR2 YYNGEE. The CDR3 is made up of 15 amino acids.

This clone was counted only a few times. This sequence joins TRBV5-1 and TRBJ2-2; D is unresolved. Deletions cut 4 bases from V and 4 bases from J, with 8 bases between. The CDR3 has 13 residues. Germline V gene lookup returns CDR1 SGHRS and CDR2 YFSETQ. In DNA form, the CDR3 reads TGCGCCAGCAGCCTCCCTCCCACCGGGGAGCTGTTTTTT. It codes for CASSLPPTGELFF. Together with reference TRBV5-1 and TRBJ2-2, the CDR3 gives the full variable domain: KAGVTQTPRYLIKTRGQQVTLSCSPISGHRSVSWYQQTPGQGLQFLFEYFSETQRNKGNFPGRFSGRQFSNSRSEMNVSTLELGDSALYLCASSLPPTGELFFGEGSRLTVL.

There are a few counts of this clone. The chain recombines TRBV9 with TRBJ2-1; 11 bases fit TRBD1. The CDR3 runs to 14 residues. Trimming removed 4 bases from V and 7 bases from J; junction bases left unmatched: 4. Germline CDR1 and CDR2: SGDLS and YYNGEE. Here the CDR3 reads CASSYGQGANEQFF. The CDR3 nucleotides are TGTGCCAGCAGCTATGGACAGGGGGCTAATGAGCAGTTCTTC.

This chain connects TRBV9 to TRBJ2-2, with 11 bases fitting TRBD2. Germline-derived CDR1 and CDR2 are SGDLS and YYNGEE. The CDR3 has 16 residues. The junction had 6 bases not matched to a gene; V was cut back by 5 bases and J by 3 bases. CDR3 DNA sequence: TGTGCCAGCAGGGCCGGGACTAGCGGTTACACCGGGGAGCTGTTTTTT. Amino acid sequence: CASRAGTSGYTGELFF.

The chain uses TRBV5-4 and TRBJ2-5; 9 nucleotides align to TRBD2. The ends lost 1 base at V and 4 bases at J; junction bases unmatched: 11. This CDR3 has 17 residues. Germline V CDR1 and CDR2: SGHNT, YYREEE (reference sequence). DNA of the CDR3: TGTGCCAGCAGCTTGTCTGCGGGAGGGCCGCGGGGAGAGACCCAGTACTTC. Amino acid sequence: CASSLSAGGPRGETQYF.

V usage is TRBV4-3 and J usage is TRBJ2-7; D is unresolved. The CDR3 contains 14 residues. Germline CDR1 is LGHNA and CDR2 is YSLEER. V was shortened by 0 bases and J by 4 bases, with 10 bases between the two germline ends. The DNA of the CDR3 is TGCGCCAGCAGCCAAGATTTCGTGAATTACGAGCAGTACTTC. Translated, it gives CASSQDFVNYEQYF.

This clone came up a few times. Other DNA sequences in the same sample also yield this CDR3. The rearrangement joins TRBV9 to TRBJ2-3; the D call may be TRBD1 or TRBD2 (5 bases each). V lost 0 bases and J lost 2, with 10 bases in between. Looked up from germline, CDR1 is SGDLS and CDR2 is YYNGEE. This CDR3 is built from 15 residues. The CDR3 protein is CASSVGGRTTDTQYF. In DNA form, the CDR3 reads TGTGCCAGCAGCGTAGGGGGGAGAACCACAGATACGCAGTATTTT.

The V and J genes are TRBV10-3 and TRBJ1-2; 8 nucleotides match TRBD1. CDR3 size: 11 residues. CDR1 is ENHRY, CDR2 SYGVKD, per germline. V gave up 11 bases and J gave up 8 bases; unmatched junction bases: 7. The CDR3 loop reads CAGRQGLGYTF. CDR3 coding DNA: TGTGCCGGCAGACAGGGGTTAGGCTACACCTTC.

This chain connects TRBV20-1 to TRBJ2-1, with D hard to call. Germline CDR1 is DFQATT and CDR2 is SNEGSKA (reference sequence). The CDR3 loop spans 11 amino acids. The ends were cut back, 4 bases at V and 6 bases at J, with 7 bases in the middle. For the CDR3, the DNA is TGCAGTGCTACCATGGCCAATGAGCAGTTCTTC. Translation: CSATMANEQFF.

This chain uses TRBV30 with TRBJ2-2; TRBD1 matches at 8 bases. The CDR3 covers 15 residues. The V gene end was trimmed by 6 bases and the J gene end by 5 bases; junction bases not matched to a gene: 11. Germline V gives CDR1 GTSNPN, CDR2 SVGIG (reference sequence). This CDR3 is CACPFGQGGTGELFF. The CDR3 region has the DNA TGTGCCTGCCCCTTTGGACAGGGCGGGACCGGGGAGCTGTTTTTT.